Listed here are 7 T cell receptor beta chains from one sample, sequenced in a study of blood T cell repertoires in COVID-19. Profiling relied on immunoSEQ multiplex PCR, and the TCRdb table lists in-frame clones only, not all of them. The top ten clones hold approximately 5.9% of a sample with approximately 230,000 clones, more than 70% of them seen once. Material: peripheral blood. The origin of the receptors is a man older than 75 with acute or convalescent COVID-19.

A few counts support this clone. Here the CDR3 reads CASSSPGGTLHF. The CDR3 DNA is TGTGCCAGCAGTTCTCCGGGGGGCACCCTCCACTTT. The V and J genes are TRBV12-3 or TRBV12-4 and TRBJ1-6, with a tentative D call TRBD1 (6 bases). CDR3 length equals 12 residues. Trimming shortened V by 4 bases and J by 14 bases, and 12 bases separated the two germline ends.

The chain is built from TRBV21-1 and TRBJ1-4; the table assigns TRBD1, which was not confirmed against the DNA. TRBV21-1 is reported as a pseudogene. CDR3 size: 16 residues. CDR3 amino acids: CASSKYKKSDSEKLFF. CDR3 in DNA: TGTGCCAGCAGCAAATACAAAAAGTCGGACAGCGAAAAACTGTTTTTT.

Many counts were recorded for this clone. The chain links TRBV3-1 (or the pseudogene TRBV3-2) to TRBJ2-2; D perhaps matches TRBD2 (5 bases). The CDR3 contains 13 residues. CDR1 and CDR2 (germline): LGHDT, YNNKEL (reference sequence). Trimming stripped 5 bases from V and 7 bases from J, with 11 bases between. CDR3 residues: CASSYSSGGELFF. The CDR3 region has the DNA TGTGCCAGCAGCTATAGCAGCGGCGGGGAGCTGTTTTTT.

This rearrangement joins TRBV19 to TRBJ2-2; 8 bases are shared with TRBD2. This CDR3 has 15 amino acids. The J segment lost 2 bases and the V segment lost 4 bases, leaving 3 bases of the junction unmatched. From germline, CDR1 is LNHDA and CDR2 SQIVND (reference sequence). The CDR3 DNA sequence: TGTGCCAGTAGTACGACTAGCGTAAACACCGGGGAGCTGTTTTTT. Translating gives CASSTTSVNTGELFF.

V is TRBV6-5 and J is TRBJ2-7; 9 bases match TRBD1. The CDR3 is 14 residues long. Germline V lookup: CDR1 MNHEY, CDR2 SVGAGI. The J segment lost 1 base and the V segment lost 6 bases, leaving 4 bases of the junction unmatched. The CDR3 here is CASRRTGDSYEQYF. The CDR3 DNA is TGTGCCAGCAGGAGGACAGGGGATTCCTACGAGCAGTACTTC.

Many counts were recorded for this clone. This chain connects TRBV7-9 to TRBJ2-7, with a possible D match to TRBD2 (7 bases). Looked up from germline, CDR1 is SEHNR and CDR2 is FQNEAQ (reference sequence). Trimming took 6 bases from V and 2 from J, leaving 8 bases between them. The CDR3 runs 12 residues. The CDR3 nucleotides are TGTGCCAGCAGAGGGGGGGCCTACGAGCAGTACTTC. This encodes CASRGGAYEQYF.

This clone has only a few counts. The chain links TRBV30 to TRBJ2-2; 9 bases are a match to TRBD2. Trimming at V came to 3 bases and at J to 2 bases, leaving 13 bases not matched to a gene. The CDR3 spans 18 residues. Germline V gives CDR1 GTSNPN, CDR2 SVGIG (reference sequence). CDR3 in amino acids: CAWRASPLAGSNTGELFF. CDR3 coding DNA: TGTGCCTGGAGAGCCAGCCCTCTAGCGGGATCAAACACCGGGGAGCTGTTTTTT.